This TCR beta chain was identified in a study of T cell responses to AZD1222 COVID-19 vaccine. Sequencing used immunoSEQ multiplex PCR; TCRdb keeps in-frame clones, though not all of them. The table records approximately 190,000 clones, about 92% of them present only once. The V and J ends lost 1 base and 4 bases, in that order; junction bases with no gene match: 2. The CDR3 extends over 14 amino acids. Germline CDR1 reads MGHRA; CDR2 reads YSYEKL. The chain has TRBV4-1 and TRBJ2-5; 8 bases fit TRBD2. This clonotype originated in an adult in good health. Sequenced material: peripheral blood, taken on day 0 of AZD1222 vaccination. DNA of the CDR3: TGCGCCAGCAGCCAAGCAGCGGGGGTAGAGACCCAGTACTTC. Encoded protein: CASSQAAGVETQYF.